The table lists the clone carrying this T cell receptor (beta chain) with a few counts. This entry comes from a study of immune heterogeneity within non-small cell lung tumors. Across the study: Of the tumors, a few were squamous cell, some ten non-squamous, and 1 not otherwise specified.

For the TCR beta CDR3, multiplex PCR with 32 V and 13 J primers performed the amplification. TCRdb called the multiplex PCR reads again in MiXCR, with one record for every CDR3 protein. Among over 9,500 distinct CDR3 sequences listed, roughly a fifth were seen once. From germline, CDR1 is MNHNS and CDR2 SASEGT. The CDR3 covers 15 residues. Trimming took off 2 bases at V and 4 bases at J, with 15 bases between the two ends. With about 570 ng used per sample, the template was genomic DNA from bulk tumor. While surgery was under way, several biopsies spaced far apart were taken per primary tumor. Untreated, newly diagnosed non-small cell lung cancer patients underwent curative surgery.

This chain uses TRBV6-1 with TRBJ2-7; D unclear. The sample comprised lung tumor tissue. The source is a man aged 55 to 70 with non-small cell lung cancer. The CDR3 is CASSEWSGSQYEQYF. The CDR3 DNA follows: TGTGCCAGCAGTGAATGGAGTGGGTCACAGTACGAGCAGTACTTC.